This T cell receptor beta chain was observed in a study of cytomegalovirus exposure and HLA in healthy donors. The CDR3 is made up of 13 amino acids. Germline lookup yields CDR1 SGHRS and CDR2 YFSETQ. Trimming removed 6 bases at V and 2 bases at J, with 11 bases between. PCR amplification relied on 60 Vbeta primers (plus 13 Jbeta primers). Sequencing used immunoSEQ multiplex PCR; TCRdb keeps in-frame clones, though not all of them. The sample holds under 150,000 clones, 60% to 80% seen once. The V gene is TRBV5-1, the J gene TRBJ2-5; D is ambiguous. The TCR was taken from a male donor in good health and CMV-seronegative. Sequenced sample: PBMCs. The CDR3 reads CASTLAVQETQYF. CDR3 DNA: TGCGCCAGCACTTTGGCAGTTCAAGAGACCCAGTACTTC.